What follows are 20 T cell receptor beta chains derived from one specimen sequenced in a study of graft-versus-host responses after intestinal transplantation. Only in-frame clones appear in the TCRdb table, and some are missing; sequencing was by immunoSEQ multiplex PCR. The sample lists tens of thousands of clones; 90% to 95% were seen once. Here the sequenced sample was PBMCs, taken roughly 760 days after a first intestinal transplant, on the day of a second. Receptors originate from a human patient who received an intestinal transplant, so some T cells may come from the graft donor.

This chain uses TRBV5-1 with TRBJ2-5; no clear D. The V gene lost 2 bases and the J gene lost 4 bases, with 9 bases spanning the gap. Germline CDR1 reads SGHRS; CDR2 reads YFSETQ. This CDR3 comprises 13 residues. The CDR3 DNA follows: TGCGCCAGCAGCTTCGGTGGGCCAGAGACCCAGTACTTC. Residues: CASSFGGPETQYF.

Regarding this clone: One junction end does not reproduce the germline sequence, and a read error may be involved. The V gene is TRBV11-2, the J gene TRBJ2-7; D perhaps matches TRBD2 (6 bases). The germline V gene encodes CDR1 SGHAT and CDR2 FQNNGV. This CDR3 contains 13 residues. CDR3 in amino acids: CASSPGLETEPYF. As DNA, the CDR3 is TGTGCCAGCAGCCCGGGACTGGAGACGGAGCCGTACTTC.

This chain links TRBV6-1 with TRBJ2-1; perhaps D is TRBD1 or TRBD2 (6 bases each). The germline V gene encodes CDR1 MNHNS and CDR2 SASEGT. The CDR3 is 15 residues long. Trimming removed 1 base at V and 10 bases at J, with 17 bases between. The CDR3 DNA follows: TGTGCCAGCAGTGAAGAGATCGGCAGGGGAGGAGAGCAGTTCTTC. Amino acid sequence: CASSEEIGRGGEQFF.

The chain carries TRBV27 and TRBJ2-1, with D perhaps assigned TRBD1 or TRBD2 (5 bases each). The germline gives CDR1 MNHEY, CDR2 SMNVEV (reference sequence). The V gene lost 3 bases and the J gene lost 7 bases, with 16 bases spanning the gap. The CDR3 spans 15 residues. The CDR3 DNA follows: TGTGCCAGCAGTTTGAACTACCCCGGGGCAAATGAGCAGTTCTTC. This codes for CASSLNYPGANEQFF.

This chain joins TRBV19 and TRBJ1-1; 7 nucleotides align to TRBD1. V was clipped by 6 bases and J by 2 bases; unmatched bases: 6. The CDR3 covers 14 residues. Germline V gene lookup returns CDR1 LNHDA and CDR2 SQIVND (reference sequence). DNA for the CDR3: TGTGCCAGTAGCCTGGACAGGATTAACACTGAAGCTTTCTTT. Its translation: CASSLDRINTEAFF.

The CDR3 DNA reads as TGTGCCAGAAGCTTGGTAGAGCGGGAGTGGGAGACCCAGTACTTC. It codes for CARSLVEREWETQYF. V and J are TRBV5-3 and TRBJ2-5; 8 bases are a match to TRBD2. TRBV5-3 is labeled an ORF, and its function is uncertain. J gave up 5 bases and V 0 bases, and 6 bases lay outside the gene matches. The CDR3 runs 15 residues.

The genes are TRBV9 and TRBJ2-5; D may be TRBD2 (6 bases). Between the trimmed V and J ends, which lost 4 bases and 5 bases, there was a span of 21 bases. Germline CDR1 reads SGDLS; CDR2 reads YYNGEE. CDR3 size: 16 residues. CDR3 region: CASSSTGSGVAETQYF. The CDR3 bases are TGTGCCAGCAGCTCCACTGGGTCGGGGGTTGCCGAGACCCAGTACTTC.

The chain is built from TRBV19 and TRBJ2-1; 11 bases fit TRBD1. The germline V gene has CDR1 LNHDA and CDR2 SQIVND (reference sequence). This CDR3 has 15 amino acids. The V gene end was trimmed by 5 bases and the J gene end by 7 bases; junction bases not matched to a gene: 7. The CDR3 region is CASSGPGQGANEQFF. CDR3 in DNA: TGTGCCAGTAGTGGTCCAGGACAGGGGGCGAATGAGCAGTTCTTC. The variable domain in full, completed from reference TRBV19 and TRBJ2-1, reads DGGITQSPKYLFRKEGQNVTLSCEQNLNHDAMYWYRQDPGQGLRLIYYSQIVNDFQKGDIAEGYSVSREKKESFPLTVTSAQKNPTAFYLCASSGPGQGANEQFFGPGTRLTVL.

The chain combines TRBV10-2 with TRBJ1-5; tentative D call: TRBD1 (5 bases). This CDR3 spans 12 amino acids. The germline V and J ends were trimmed by 6 bases and 3 bases, with 6 bases remaining between them. The germline V gene encodes CDR1 WSHSY and CDR2 SAAADI. CDR3 in amino acids: CASRDINQPQHF. Written as DNA, the CDR3 is TGCGCCAGCAGGGACATCAATCAGCCCCAGCATTTT.

The rearrangement uses TRBV30 and TRBJ2-7, with 8 bases that match TRBD1. Germline CDR1 reads GTSNPN; CDR2 reads SVGIG (reference sequence). Trimming cost V 0 bases and J 7 bases; bases outside gene matches: 11. The CDR3 totals 15 residues. CDR3: CAWSVLARGRGEQYF. CDR3 sequence (DNA): TGTGCCTGGAGTGTACTGGCCAGGGGGCGGGGTGAGCAGTACTTC.

The chain joins TRBV5-8 to TRBJ2-7; TRBD2 matches at 8 bases. The CDR3 runs to 18 residues. Trimming took 0 bases from V and 2 from J; bases not matched to a gene: 13. The germline gives CDR1 SGHTS, CDR2 YDEGEE. The CDR3 DNA is TGTGCCAGCAGCTTGGTTGTTTTGCGGGAGGACGACCCCTACGAGCAGTACTTC. Residues: CASSLVVLREDDPYEQYF.

This clone appeared a single time. The rearrangement links TRBV18 to TRBJ2-7, with 7 bases matching TRBD2. Germline loops: CDR1 KGHSH, CDR2 LQKENI. Trimming at V came to 1 base and at J to 4 bases, leaving 7 bases not matched to a gene. The CDR3 runs 15 residues. In DNA, the CDR3 is TGTGCCAGCTCACCACGGGAGGGAGACGGGTACGAGCAGTACTTC. Its translation is CASSPREGDGYEQYF.

CDR3 coding DNA: TGTGCCTTCTCTCGGCGGGAGTACTCCTACAATGAGCAGTTCTTC. It yields the protein CAFSRREYSYNEQFF. The J gene is TRBJ2-1, the V gene TRBV30, with TRBD2 matching 7 bases. The V segment lost 7 bases and the J segment 0 bases; nucleotides outside the gene matches: 9. Germline CDR1 and CDR2: GTSNPN and SVGIG (reference sequence). The CDR3 runs 15 residues. Complete variable domain (other parts from reference TRBV30 and TRBJ2-1): SQTIHQWPATLVQPVGSPLSLECTVEGTSNPNLYWYRQAAGRGLQLLFYSVGIGQISSEVPQNLSASRPQDRQFILSSKKLLLSDSGFYLCAFSRREYSYNEQFFGPGTRLTVL.

V usage is TRBV7-9 and J usage is TRBJ2-7; D not resolved. V lost 1 base and J lost 0, with 10 bases in between. Germline CDR1 reads SEHNR; CDR2 reads FQNEAQ (reference sequence). CDR3 size: 15 residues. The CDR3: CASSLVPTYSYEQYF. The CDR3 bases are TGTGCCAGCAGCTTAGTCCCCACTTACTCCTACGAGCAGTACTTC.

V is TRBV2 and J is TRBJ1-5, with TRBD1 as a possible D gene (6 bases). The V end was cut by 2 bases, the J end by 6 bases, with 17 bases between. The CDR3 is 16 residues long. Germline assignment: CDR1 SNHLY and CDR2 FYNNEI. The DNA of the CDR3 is TGTGCCAGCAGTGAATATTTGGGGGGCGTTGGTCAGCCCCAGCATTTT. This sequence encodes CASSEYLGGVGQPQHF.

The chain uses TRBV7-9 and TRBJ1-2; no reliable D call. Germline V gene data show CDR1 as SEHNR and CDR2 as FQNEAQ (reference sequence). V was shortened by 5 bases and J by 6 bases, with 7 bases between the two germline ends. The CDR3 length is 11 residues. CDR3 amino acids: CASSLLDGYTF. CDR3 nucleotides: TGTGCCAGCAGCCTCCTCGATGGCTACACCTTC.

The chain has TRBV5-1 and TRBJ1-1; no firm D call. V gave up 1 base and J gave up 1 base, with 8 bases separating them. Germline lookup yields CDR1 SGHRS and CDR2 YFSETQ. This CDR3 has 14 residues. The DNA for the CDR3 is TGCGCCAGCAGCTTGCAATCGGGGAACACTGAAGCTTTCTTT. Translated: CASSLQSGNTEAFF.

The chain combines TRBV11-2 with TRBJ1-4; no reliable D call. Trimming pared 9 bases from V and 7 bases from J, leaving 21 bases between. Per the germline V gene, CDR1 is SGHAT and CDR2 is FQNNGV. The CDR3 extends over 15 amino acids. The CDR3 nucleotides are TGTGCCAGTTCGCTGGACCTTCTGGGGAGTGAAAAACTGTTTTTT. This gives the protein CASSLDLLGSEKLFF.

The chain is built from TRBV4-1 and TRBJ1-6; 7 bases fit TRBD1. Trimming took 4 bases from V and 0 from J; bases not matched to a gene: 6. Germline CDR1 and CDR2: MGHRA and YSYEKL. The CDR3 length is 17 residues. CDR3 region: CASSLDRQGSYNSPLHF. In DNA, the CDR3 is TGCGCCAGCAGCCTAGACCGACAGGGCTCCTATAATTCACCCCTCCACTTT.

The CDR3 sequence is CASSQKGQPPIEAFF. The CDR3 bases are TGTGCCAGCAGCCAAAAGGGACAGCCGCCGATTGAAGCTTTCTTT. The rearrangement joins TRBV7-3 to TRBJ1-1, with 7 positions matching TRBD1. CDR3 length: 15 residues. The J segment lost 7 bases and the V segment lost 5 bases, leaving 13 bases of the junction unmatched. Germline CDR1 reads SGHTA; CDR2 reads FQGTGA.